Following are 7 T cell receptor beta chains from one sample sequenced in a study of Ad26.COV2.S vaccination and SARS-CoV-2 variants. Using immunoSEQ multiplex PCR, the repertoire was profiled, and TCRdb retains in-frame clones only, with some absent. The sample records 360,000 or so clones, about 89% being singletons. Treatment here: around 19 received Ad26.COV2.S at low or high dose, single or two shots; roughly 5 received placebo; per-sample allocation not given. Sampling happened 63 days after the first vaccine or placebo injection. Sequenced here: peripheral blood, sampled in a trial of Ad26.COV2.S vaccine versus placebo. These receptor sequences come from a person between 18 and 60 years old who received the Ad26.COV2.S COVID-19 vaccine or a placebo.

The rearrangement links TRBV5-1 to TRBJ2-5; 12 bases map to TRBD2. Per the germline V gene, CDR1 is SGHRS and CDR2 is YFSETQ. V was pared by 0 bases and J by 2 bases, with 2 bases of the junction left unmatched. CDR3 length: 16 residues. CDR3 coding DNA: TGCGCCAGCAGCTTGGGGACTAGCGGGGCGCAAGAGACCCAGTACTTC. It encodes CASSLGTSGAQETQYF.

The rearrangement joins TRBV5-4 to TRBJ2-3, with 7 bases identical to TRBD2. V was clipped by 1 base and J by 6 bases; unmatched bases: 8. CDR1 and CDR2 from the germline V gene are SGHNT and YYREEE (reference sequence). This CDR3 comprises 15 residues. The CDR3 coding sequence is TGTGCCAGCAGCTTGCGAGGCGGGAGAAGTGATACGCAGTATTTT. It codes for CASSLRGGRSDTQYF.

The V gene is TRBV27, the J gene TRBJ2-1; 8 bases map to TRBD2. V was clipped by 5 bases and J by 9 bases; unmatched bases: 12. This CDR3 contains 15 residues. CDR1 and CDR2 from the germline V gene are MNHEY and SMNVEV (reference sequence). The CDR3 spells CASSRAGALQVEQFF. For the CDR3, the DNA is TGTGCCAGCAGTCGAGCGGGAGCGCTACAAGTTGAGCAGTTCTTC.

This clone was observed once. The V call is TRBV19, the J call TRBJ2-2; 10 bases are a match to TRBD2. V lost 3 bases to trimming and J lost 4 bases; unmatched junction nucleotides: 5. The CDR3 covers 16 residues. Germline-derived CDR1 and CDR2 are LNHDA and SQIVND (reference sequence). CDR3 bases: TGTGCCAGTAGTATGCCTAGCGGGAGACCCACCGGGGAGCTGTTTTTT. Encoded protein: CASSMPSGRPTGELFF.

This clone showed up just once. The chain uses TRBV11-2 and TRBJ1-1; 9 nucleotides match TRBD1. Germline loops: CDR1 SGHAT, CDR2 FQNNGV. The CDR3 length is 15 residues. J was trimmed by 5 bases and V by 6 bases; bases with no gene match: 10. The CDR3 loop is CASSITGGAGTEAFF. The DNA of the CDR3 is TGTGCCAGCAGTATTACAGGGGGCGCCGGAACTGAAGCTTTCTTT.

The gene calls are TRBV15 and TRBJ2-1, with 9 positions matching TRBD2. The CDR3 sequence is 18 residues long. V dropped 5 bases and J dropped 4; count of bases not matched to a gene: 15. Germline values: CDR1 LNHNV, CDR2 YYDKDF (reference sequence). The CDR3 sequence: CATSGPHIAGVRYNEQFF. CDR3 nucleotides: TGTGCCACCAGCGGACCCCACATAGCGGGAGTTAGGTACAATGAGCAGTTCTTC.

V gene TRBV6-6 combines with J gene TRBJ2-7, with 8 nucleotides matching TRBD2. CDR3 length: 15 amino acids. Per the germline V gene, CDR1 is MNHNY and CDR2 is SVGAGI (reference sequence). The trim removed 7 bases at V and 3 bases at J, leaving 11 bases unmatched. CDR3 protein: CASTGGGRAHYEQYF. As DNA, the CDR3 is TGTGCCAGCACCGGCGGGGGGAGGGCCCACTACGAGCAGTACTTC.